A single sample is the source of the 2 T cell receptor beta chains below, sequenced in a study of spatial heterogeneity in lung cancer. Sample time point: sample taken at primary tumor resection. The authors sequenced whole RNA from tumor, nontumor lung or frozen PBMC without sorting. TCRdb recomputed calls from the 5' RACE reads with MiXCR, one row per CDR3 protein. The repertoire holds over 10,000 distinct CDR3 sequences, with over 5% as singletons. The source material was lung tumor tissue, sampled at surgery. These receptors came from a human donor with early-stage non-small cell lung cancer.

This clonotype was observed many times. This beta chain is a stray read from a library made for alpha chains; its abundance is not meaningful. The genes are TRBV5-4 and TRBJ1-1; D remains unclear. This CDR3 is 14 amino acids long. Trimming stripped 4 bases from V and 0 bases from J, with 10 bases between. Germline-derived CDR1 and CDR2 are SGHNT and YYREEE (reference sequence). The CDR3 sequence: CASSPGRVNTEAFF. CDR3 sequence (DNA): TGTGCCAGCAGCCCCGGAAGGGTGAACACTGAAGCTTTCTTT.

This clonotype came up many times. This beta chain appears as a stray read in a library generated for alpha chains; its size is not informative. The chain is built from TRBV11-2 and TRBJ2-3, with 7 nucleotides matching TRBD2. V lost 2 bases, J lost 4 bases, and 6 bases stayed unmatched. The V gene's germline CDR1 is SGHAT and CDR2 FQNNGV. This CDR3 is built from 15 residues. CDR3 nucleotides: TGTGCCAGCAGCTTAATGGGAGGGAGTGCAGATACGCAGTATTTT. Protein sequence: CASSLMGGSADTQYF.